This entry is about one T cell receptor (beta chain). What it binds is not known. From the reads, TCRdb called clonotypes with MiXCR, one entry per CDR3 protein. The sample consists of approximately 280,000 distinct CDR3 sequences, 22% of them appearing once. The record originates from a study of T cell repertoires in cytomegalovirus infection. Study summary: Epitope selection comprised recently identified HLA-C-restricted CMV epitopes and well-studied HLA-B-restricted CMV epitopes. Public TCR beta signature analysis indicated the presence of both CMV infection and matching HLA type.

The study, taken as a whole, reports: Identification of carriers of CMV plus the relevant HLA was achieved through cumulative public TCR beta family frequency.

The sample here was cultured PBMCs, taken from culture after CMV antigen stimulation. The source is a human donor in good health (CMV status not recorded). Some clones in this sample may be carry-over from other donors' samples.

This CDR3 reads CASSLAHTSPETQYF. The CDR3 bases are TGTGCCAGCAGTTTAGCGCACACCAGCCCCGAGACCCAGTACTTC. The V and J genes are TRBV12-3 or TRBV12-4 and TRBJ2-5; D unclear. The CDR3 spans 15 residues. Trimming removed 0 bases from V and 5 bases from J, with 13 bases in between.